The following is a TCR beta chain sequence with its context. Its antigen is not identified. The CDR3 runs to 17 residues. The germline gives CDR1 MDHEN, CDR2 SYDVKM. V was trimmed by 6 bases and J by 2 bases, leaving 20 bases between them. The data belong to a study of identical twins. In TCRdb, the 5' RACE reads were re-called with MiXCR into one record per CDR3 protein. Of about 300,000 distinct CDR3 sequences in the sample, more than 9% were seen once. General study results and limits: Conclusions were based on cross-sectional statistical analysis, without following the same donors. Fewer insertions characterized abundant cord blood beta clonotypes, whereas memory repertoires showed none.

This sample was also put to use in a study of yellow fever vaccine responses in identical twins.

Sequencing was carried out using CD8+ T cells sorted from blood. The clonotype was recovered from a woman in her late teens or twenties in good health. The J gene is TRBJ1-5, the V gene TRBV28; weak D call: TRBD1 (5 bases). In DNA form, the CDR3 reads TGTGCCAGCAGCCCCACCCCGGACACGGGGGGCAATCAGCCCCAGCATTTT. Protein product: CASSPTPDTGGNQPQHF. The variable domain in full, with the rest retrieved from reference TRBV28 and TRBJ1-5, is DVKVTQSSRYLVKRTGEKVFLECVQDMDHENMFWYRQDPGLGLRLIYFSYDVKMKEKGDIPEGYSVSREKKERFSLILESASTNQTSMYLCASSPTPDTGGNQPQHFGDGTRLSIL.